Detailed here is one T cell receptor beta chain. Its antigen is not known. Germline CDR1 is MNHEY and CDR2 is SMNVEV (reference sequence). The V gene lost 7 bases and the J gene lost 2 bases, with 15 bases spanning the gap. The CDR3 runs to 14 residues. The data are from a study of chemoradiotherapy in HPV16-positive cancers. General observations from the study: HPV-responsive T-cell expansion during chemoradiotherapy was linked to improved recurrence-free survival in HPV16-positive patients.

Sequencing was performed with immunoSEQ multiplex PCR; in TCRdb, only in-frame clones are kept and a portion is missing. The sample records 14,000 or so clones, 65% to 75% being singletons. The TCR was taken from a human donor with HPV-associated anogenital cancer. The chain employs TRBV27 and TRBJ2-7; D might be TRBD2 (6 bases). Sample collection occurred from a patient who underwent chemoradiotherapy. The CDR3 coding sequence is TGTGCCAGCAAACAAGCGGACTACCCCTACGAGCAGTACTTC. Translation gives CASKQADYPYEQYF.